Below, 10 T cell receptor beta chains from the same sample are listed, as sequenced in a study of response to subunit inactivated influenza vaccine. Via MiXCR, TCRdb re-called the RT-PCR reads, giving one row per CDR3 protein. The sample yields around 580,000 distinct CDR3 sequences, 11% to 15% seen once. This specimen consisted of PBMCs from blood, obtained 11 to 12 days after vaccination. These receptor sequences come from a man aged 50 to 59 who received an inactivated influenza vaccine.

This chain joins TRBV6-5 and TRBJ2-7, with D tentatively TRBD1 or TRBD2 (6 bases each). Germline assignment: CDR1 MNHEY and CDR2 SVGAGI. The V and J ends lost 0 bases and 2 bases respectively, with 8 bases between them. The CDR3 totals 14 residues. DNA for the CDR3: TGTGCCAGCAGTTACTCGGAGGGGGCCTACGAGCAGTACTTC. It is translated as CASSYSEGAYEQYF.

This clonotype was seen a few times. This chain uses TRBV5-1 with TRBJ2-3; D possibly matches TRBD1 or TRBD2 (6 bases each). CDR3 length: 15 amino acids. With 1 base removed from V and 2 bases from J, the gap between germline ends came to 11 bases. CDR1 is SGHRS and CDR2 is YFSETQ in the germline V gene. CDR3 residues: CASSLWGANTDTQYF. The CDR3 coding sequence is TGCGCCAGCAGCTTGTGGGGGGCCAACACAGATACGCAGTATTTT.

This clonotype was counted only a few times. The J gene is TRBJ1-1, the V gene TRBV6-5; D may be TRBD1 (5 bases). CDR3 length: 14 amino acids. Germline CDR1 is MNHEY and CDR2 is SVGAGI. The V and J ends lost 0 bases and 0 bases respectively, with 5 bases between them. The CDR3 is CASSYSRVNTEAFF. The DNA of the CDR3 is TGTGCCAGCAGTTACTCCAGGGTGAACACTGAAGCTTTCTTT.

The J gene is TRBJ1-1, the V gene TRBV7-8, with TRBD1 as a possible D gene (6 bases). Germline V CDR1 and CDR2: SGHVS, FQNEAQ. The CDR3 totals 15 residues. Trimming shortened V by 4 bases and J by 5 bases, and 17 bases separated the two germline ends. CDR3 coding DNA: TGTGCCAGCAGCTCACTTACAGGGAGGGGAACTGAAGCTTTCTTT. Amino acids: CASSSLTGRGTEAFF.

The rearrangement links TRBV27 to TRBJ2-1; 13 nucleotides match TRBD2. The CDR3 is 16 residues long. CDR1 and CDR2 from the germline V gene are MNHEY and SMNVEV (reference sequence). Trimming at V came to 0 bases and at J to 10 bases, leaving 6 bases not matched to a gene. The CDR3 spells CASSLSGTSGDLEQFF. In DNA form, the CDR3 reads TGTGCCAGCAGTTTATCCGGGACTAGCGGGGATTTGGAGCAGTTCTTC.

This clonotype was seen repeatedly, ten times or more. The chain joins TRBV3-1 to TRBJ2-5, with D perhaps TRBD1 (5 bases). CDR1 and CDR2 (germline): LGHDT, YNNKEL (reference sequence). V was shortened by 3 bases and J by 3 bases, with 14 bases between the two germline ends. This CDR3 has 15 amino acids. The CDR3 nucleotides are TGTGCCAGCAGCCAGGATGGTGGGGCCGAAGAGACCCAGTACTTC. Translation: CASSQDGGAEETQYF.

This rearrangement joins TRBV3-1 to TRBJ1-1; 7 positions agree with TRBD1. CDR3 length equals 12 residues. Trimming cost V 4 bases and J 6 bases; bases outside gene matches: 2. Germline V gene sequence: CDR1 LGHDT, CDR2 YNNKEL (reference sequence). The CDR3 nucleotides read TGTGCCAGCAGCCGGCAGGGGGCTGAAGCTTTCTTT. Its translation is CASSRQGAEAFF. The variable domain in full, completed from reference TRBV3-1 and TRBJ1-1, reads DTAVSQTPKYLVTQMGNDKSIKCEQNLGHDTMYWYKQDSKKFLKIMFSYNNKELIINETVPNRFSPKSPDKAHLNLHINSLELGDSAVYFCASSRQGAEAFFGQGTRLTVV.

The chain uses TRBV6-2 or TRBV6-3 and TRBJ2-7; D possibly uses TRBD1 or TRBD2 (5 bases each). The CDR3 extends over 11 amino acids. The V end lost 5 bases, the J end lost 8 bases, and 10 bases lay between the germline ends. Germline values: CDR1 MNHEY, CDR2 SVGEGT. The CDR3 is CASSRGRQQYF. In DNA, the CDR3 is TGTGCCAGCAGTCGGGGCCGGCAGCAGTACTTC.

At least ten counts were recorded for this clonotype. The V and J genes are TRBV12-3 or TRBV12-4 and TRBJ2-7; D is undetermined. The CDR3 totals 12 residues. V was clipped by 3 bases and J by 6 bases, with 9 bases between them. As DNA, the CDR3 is TGTGCCAGCAGTTTCCTCGGTCGCGAGCAGTACTTC. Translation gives CASSFLGREQYF.

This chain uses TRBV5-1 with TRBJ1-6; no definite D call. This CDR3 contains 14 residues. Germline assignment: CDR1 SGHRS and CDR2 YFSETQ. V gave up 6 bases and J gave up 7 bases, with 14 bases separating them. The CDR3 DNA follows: TGCGCCAGCATGGGAGGCCTCTCGAATTCACCCCTCCACTTT. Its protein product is CASMGGLSNSPLHF.